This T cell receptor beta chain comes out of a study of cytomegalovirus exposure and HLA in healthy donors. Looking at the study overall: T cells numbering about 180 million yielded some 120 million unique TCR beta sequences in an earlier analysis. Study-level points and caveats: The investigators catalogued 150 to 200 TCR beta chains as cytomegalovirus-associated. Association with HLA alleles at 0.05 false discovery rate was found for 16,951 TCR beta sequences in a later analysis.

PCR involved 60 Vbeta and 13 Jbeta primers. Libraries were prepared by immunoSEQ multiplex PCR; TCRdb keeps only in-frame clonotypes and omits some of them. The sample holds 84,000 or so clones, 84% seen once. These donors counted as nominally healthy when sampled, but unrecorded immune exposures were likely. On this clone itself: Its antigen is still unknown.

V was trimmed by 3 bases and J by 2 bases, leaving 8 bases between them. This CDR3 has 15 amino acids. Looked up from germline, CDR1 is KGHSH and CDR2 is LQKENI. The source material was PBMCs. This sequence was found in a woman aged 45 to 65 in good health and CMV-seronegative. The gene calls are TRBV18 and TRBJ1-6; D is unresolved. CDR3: CASSPGLTYNSPLHF. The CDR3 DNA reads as TGTGCCAGCTCACCTGGCTTGACCTATAATTCACCCCTCCACTTT.